Below are 10 T cell receptor beta chains sequenced from a single sample in a study of early T cells in non-severe SARS-CoV-2 infection. TCRdb re-called the 5' RACE reads with MiXCR, one entry per CDR3 protein. The sample lists over 75,000 distinct CDR3 sequences, roughly 13% seen once, with 2% to 2.5% in the top ten. The sample comprised whole blood. The receptors shown here come from an adult who was a healthcare worker with PCR-confirmed SARS-CoV-2 infection or an uninfected control (not recorded which).

This clonotype was seen more than once but under ten times. The chain has TRBV5-1 and TRBJ1-2; D gene uncertain. Germline V gives CDR1 SGHRS, CDR2 YFSETQ. The CDR3 length is 12 residues. Trimming took 0 bases from V and 6 from J, leaving 6 bases between them. CDR3 in DNA: TGCGCCAGCAGCTTGGGCGTTGATGGCTACACCTTC. It specifies CASSLGVDGYTF.

The chain has TRBV4-2 and TRBJ2-7; D is unresolved. This CDR3 has 14 residues. V was shortened by 0 bases and J by 3 bases, with 9 bases between the two germline ends. Germline lookup yields CDR1 LGHNA and CDR2 YNFKEQ. The CDR3, as DNA: TGTGCCAGCAGCCAAGAGAATCGCGGCTACGAGCAGTACTTC. Its translation: CASSQENRGYEQYF.

This clonotype was seen at least ten times. V gene TRBV5-1 combines with J gene TRBJ2-1; the D gene could be TRBD1 or TRBD2 (5 bases each). The CDR3 is made up of 15 amino acids. Germline V lookup: CDR1 SGHRS, CDR2 YFSETQ. Trimming took off 0 bases at V and 6 bases at J, with 13 bases between the two ends. CDR3 sequence (DNA): TGCGCCAGCAGCTTGGGGTCAGGGAGCGGCAATGAGCAGTTCTTC. This encodes CASSLGSGSGNEQFF.

This clonotype was picked up a small number of times. The V gene is TRBV20-1, the J gene TRBJ2-1; 7 bases map to TRBD2. Germline V lookup: CDR1 DFQATT, CDR2 SNEGSKA (reference sequence). Trimming removed 4 bases from V and 13 bases from J; junction bases left unmatched: 7. There are 11 residues in the CDR3. This CDR3 reads CSAKSGAFQFF. CDR3 in DNA: TGCAGTGCTAAGAGCGGGGCCTTTCAGTTCTTC.

The V call is TRBV7-8, the J call TRBJ2-7; 7 bases are shared with TRBD1. The CDR3 covers 14 residues. Losses at the gene ends were 4 bases for V and 2 bases for J; bases not matched to a gene: 5. The germline V gene encodes CDR1 SGHVS and CDR2 FQNEAQ. Here the CDR3 reads CASSSSGTAYEQYF. The DNA for the CDR3 is TGTGCCAGCAGCTCTTCCGGGACAGCCTACGAGCAGTACTTC.

This clonotype came up a few times. The rearrangement uses TRBV18 and TRBJ1-5; unclear D gene. Deletions cut 2 bases from V and 2 bases from J, with 22 bases between. Germline V lookup: CDR1 KGHSH, CDR2 LQKENI. This CDR3 region has 19 residues. CDR3 residues: CASSPSGGTRGIGNQPQHF. DNA for the CDR3: TGTGCCAGCTCACCAAGTGGAGGAACTCGAGGGATAGGCAATCAGCCCCAGCATTTT.

The chain links TRBV11-2 to TRBJ2-7; no definite D call. The CDR3 runs to 15 residues. Looked up from germline, CDR1 is SGHAT and CDR2 is FQNNGV. The V and J ends lost 4 bases and 6 bases respectively, with 19 bases between them. CDR3 sequence (DNA): TGTGCCAGCAGCTCCTCAGTGGCAGGCCATGGCGAGCAGTACTTC. Residues: CASSSSVAGHGEQYF.

This clonotype was observed many times. The rearrangement links TRBV13 to TRBJ1-3; TRBD1 might be the D (6 bases). The CDR3 length is 19 residues. Trimming removed 5 bases from V and 0 bases from J, with 23 bases in between. Per germline, CDR1 PRHDT and CDR2 FYEKMQ (reference sequence). DNA for the CDR3: TGTGCCAGCAGCGCCGAGGGGGAGCCCATACCATCCTCTGGAAACACCATATATTTT. This codes for CASSAEGEPIPSSGNTIYF.

This clonotype was counted between two and nine times. V gene TRBV7-9 combines with J gene TRBJ2-7; no definite D call. The CDR3 spans 12 residues. With 2 bases removed from V and 5 bases from J, the gap between germline ends came to 7 bases. The germline V gene encodes CDR1 SEHNR and CDR2 FQNEAQ (reference sequence). The CDR3 protein is CASSLSSNEQYF. CDR3 coding DNA: TGTGCCAGCAGCTTAAGTAGCAACGAGCAGTACTTC.

The rearrangement joins TRBV5-5 to TRBJ1-1; D is undetermined. The germline CDR1 and CDR2 sequences are SGHKS and YYEKEE (reference sequence). Trimming pared 2 bases from V and 4 bases from J, leaving 6 bases between. The CDR3 has 12 residues. CDR3 coding DNA: TGTGCCAGCAGCTTTCTTGCCACTGAAGCTTTCTTT. Translating gives CASSFLATEAFF.